These T cell receptor beta chains were read from a single sample in a study of radiotherapy plus CTLA-4 blockade in lung cancer. Sequencing used immunoSEQ multiplex PCR; TCRdb keeps in-frame clones, though not all of them. This sample has fewer than 95,000 clones, with around four fifths found just once. Here the sequenced sample was peripheral blood, taken from a patient treated with radiotherapy plus ipilimumab. The receptors originated from a human donor with non-small cell lung cancer who had stable disease on radiotherapy plus ipilimumab. Both conserved end residues are part of each CDR3.

>TRBV20-1
CSARGVQPQHF
>TRBV10-2
CASYEDRGPKNIQYF
>TRBV5-6
CASSLEWGEIYNEQFF
>TRBV7-2
CASSLRRNEKLFF
>TRBV28
CASSPPGKNYGYTF
>TRBV15
CATSKPKNRDPSEQYF
>TRBV13
CASSSSDNYEQYF
>TRBV2
CASSSGGTGYTDTQYF
>TRBV2
CASIRLAIPGELFF
>TRBV5-6
CASSFPGTGVYEQYF
>TRBV7-2
CASSSRTSGVLLYEQYF
>TRBV30
CAWSVLMGRETQYF
>TRBV6-5
CASSKTSGETQYF
>TRBV6-1
CASSEFSGASYEQYF
>TRBV11-2
CASNPDRGETQYF
>TRBV30
CAWSVKGDQPQHF
>TRBV11-1
CASSPRQNPGTGELFF
>TRBV21-1
CLSYLLNTEAFF
>TRBV4-1
CASSQGGHRSPDTQYF
>TRBV7-2
CASSSGLAGGAGPDTQYF
>TRBV5-1
CASSPRPDSGYGYTF
>TRBV4-1
CASSQGDRNQPQHF
>TRBV2
CASSFAGLGLAGAEQFF
>TRBV18
CASSPPREKVYGYTF
>TRBV27
CASSLRRDPLNEQFF
>TRBV11-1
CASSLDDDTSYEQYF
>TRBV30
CAWCPSSGETQYF
>TRBV6-4
CASSEGTGAHYGYTF
>TRBV27
CASSLRGGRPQHF
>TRBV19
CASSRAGYEQYF
>TRBV30
CAWSDGQGESSPLHF
>TRBV9
CASSVDAGNSNQPQHF
>TRBV29-1
CSASNAGANVLTF
>TRBV30
CAWNMDRLFSGANVLTF
>TRBV2
CASSDSQETQYF
>TRBV6-1
CASNQGRGTEAFF
>TRBV4-2
CASSQGPRRGQETQYF
>TRBV6-4
CASSDHRGSDTQYF
>TRBV11-2
CASSLGPGQSYEQYF
>TRBV9
CASSVGDRTNEKLFF
>TRBV5-8
CASSLVSGETQYF
>TRBV7-9
CASSATGVDGYTF
>TRBV2
CAILERSSGRAREQFF